This T cell receptor beta chain was obtained from a study of T cell changes during pregnancy in multiple sclerosis. Data came from immunoSEQ multiplex PCR; TCRdb stores just in-frame clones and leaves some out. The sample lists more than 35,000 clones; approximately 91% were seen once. This CDR3 has 18 amino acids. The ends lost 5 bases at V and 5 bases at J; junction bases unmatched: 17. Looked up from germline, CDR1 is SGHAT and CDR2 is FQNNGV. Sequencing used CD8+ T cells from peripheral blood mononuclear cells, obtained after pregnancy. V gene TRBV11-2 combines with J gene TRBJ2-5, with 10 bases identical to TRBD1. The TCR sequence derives from a female donor with multiple sclerosis, enrolled in a pregnancy study. The DNA for the CDR3 is TGTGCCAGCAGCAGATACTCGGGACAGGGGTTATTGATGGAGACCCAGTACTTC. This encodes CASSRYSGQGLLMETQYF. The full variable domain, with the rest looked up from reference TRBV11-2 and TRBJ2-5, is EAGVAQSPRYKIIEKRQSVAFWCNPISGHATLYWYQQILGQGPKLLIQFQNNGVVDDSQLPKDRFSAERLKGVDSTLKIQPAKLEDSAVYLCASSRYSGQGLLMETQYFGPGTRLLVL.